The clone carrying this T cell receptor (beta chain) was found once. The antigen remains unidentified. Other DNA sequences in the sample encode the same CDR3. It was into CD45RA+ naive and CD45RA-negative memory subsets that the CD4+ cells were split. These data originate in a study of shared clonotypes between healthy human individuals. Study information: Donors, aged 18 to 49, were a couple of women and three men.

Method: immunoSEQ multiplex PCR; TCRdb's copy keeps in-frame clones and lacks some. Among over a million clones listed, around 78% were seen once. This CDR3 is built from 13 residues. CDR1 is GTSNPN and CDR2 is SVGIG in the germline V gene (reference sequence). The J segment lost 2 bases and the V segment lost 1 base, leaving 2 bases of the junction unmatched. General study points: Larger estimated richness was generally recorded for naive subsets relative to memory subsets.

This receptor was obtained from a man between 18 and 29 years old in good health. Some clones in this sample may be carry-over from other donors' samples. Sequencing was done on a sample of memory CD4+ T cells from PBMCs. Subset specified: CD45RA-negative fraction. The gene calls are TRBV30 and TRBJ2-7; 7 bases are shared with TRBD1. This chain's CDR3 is CAWSGDRAYEQYF. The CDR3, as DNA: TGTGCCTGGAGTGGGGACAGAGCCTACGAGCAGTACTTC.